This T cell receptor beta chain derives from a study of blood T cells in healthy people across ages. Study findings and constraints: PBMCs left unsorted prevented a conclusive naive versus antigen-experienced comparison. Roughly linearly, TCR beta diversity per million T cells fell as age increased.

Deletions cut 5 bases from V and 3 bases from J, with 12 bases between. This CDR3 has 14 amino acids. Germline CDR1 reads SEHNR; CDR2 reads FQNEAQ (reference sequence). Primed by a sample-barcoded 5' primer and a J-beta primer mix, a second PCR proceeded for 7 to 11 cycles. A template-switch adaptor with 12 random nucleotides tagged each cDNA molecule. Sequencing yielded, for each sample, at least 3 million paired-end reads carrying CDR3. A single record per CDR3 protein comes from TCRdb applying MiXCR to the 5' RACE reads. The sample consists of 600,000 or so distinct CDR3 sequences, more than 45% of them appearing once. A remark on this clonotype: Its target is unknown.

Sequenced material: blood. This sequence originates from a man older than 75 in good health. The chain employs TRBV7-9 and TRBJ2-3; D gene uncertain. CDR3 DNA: TGTGCCAGCAGCGACCGGGTCCTTACAGATACGCAGTATTTT. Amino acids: CASSDRVLTDTQYF.